This T cell receptor (beta chain) was sequenced during a study of CD8 T cells in ankylosing spondylitis. Making the TCR beta libraries involved quantitative 5'-RACE with molecular barcodes. TCRdb used MiXCR to reprocess the 5' RACE reads, holding one entry per CDR3 protein. The data hold about 190,000 distinct CDR3 sequences, with 13% observed a single time. CDR1 is DFQATT, CDR2 SNEGSKA, per germline (reference sequence). The ends lost 6 bases at V and 6 bases at J; junction bases unmatched: 10. The CDR3 has 14 residues. Study-level findings and limits: Disease-associated clonotypes exhibited CD8+ identity and were relatively infrequent in peripheral blood. There was reportedly significant enrichment of clones that were disease-linked in matched ankylosing spondylitis synovial fluid.

In this sample, this clonotype turned up many times. The target antigen is unknown. This TCR derives from a female donor with ankylosing spondylitis or in good health (not recorded which). Sequencing used blood, either unsorted or a sorted T cell fraction (not recorded which). The V gene is TRBV20-1, the J gene TRBJ2-2; 7 bases fit TRBD1. Here the CDR3 DNA reads TGCAGTGCCCCGAGAGGGGGCCTGGCCGGGGAGCTGTTTTTT. Protein product: CSAPRGGLAGELFF.